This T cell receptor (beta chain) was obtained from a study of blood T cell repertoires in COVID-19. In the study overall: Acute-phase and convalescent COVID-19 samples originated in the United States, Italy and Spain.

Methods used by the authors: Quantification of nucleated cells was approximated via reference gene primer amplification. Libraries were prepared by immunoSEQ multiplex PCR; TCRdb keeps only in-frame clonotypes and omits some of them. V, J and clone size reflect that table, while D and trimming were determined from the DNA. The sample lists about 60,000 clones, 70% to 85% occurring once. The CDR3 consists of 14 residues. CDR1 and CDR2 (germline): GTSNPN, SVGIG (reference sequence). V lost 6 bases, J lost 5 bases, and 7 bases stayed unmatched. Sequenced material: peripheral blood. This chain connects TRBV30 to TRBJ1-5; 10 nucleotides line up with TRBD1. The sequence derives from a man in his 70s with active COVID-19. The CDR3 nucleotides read TGTGCCTGTGGGTCCGGGACAGGGGATCAGCCCCAGCATTTT. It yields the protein CACGSGTGDQPQHF. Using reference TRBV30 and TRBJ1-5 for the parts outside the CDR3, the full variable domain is SQTIHQWPATLVQPVGSPLSLECTVEGTSNPNLYWYRQAAGRGLQLLFYSVGIGQISSEVPQNLSASRPQDRQFILSSKKLLLSDSGFYLCACGSGTGDQPQHFGDGTRLSIL.